This T cell receptor (beta chain) was documented in a study of monozygotic twins with cystic fibrosis. Overall study results and limits: Monozygotic CF twin pairs shared significantly more nucleotide-identical clonotypes than unrelated CF individuals did. Co-twins had the most similar V usage for 13 of 16 pairs, J for 8. Clonality was generally low (median around 0.009), higher in the most severe patients.

The V end lost 4 bases, the J end lost 1 base, and 13 bases lay between the germline ends. The CDR3 is 15 residues long. The germline V gene encodes CDR1 MGHRA and CDR2 YSYEKL. The protocol was immunoSEQ multiplex PCR, while the TCRdb copy is restricted to in-frame clones and leaves out a portion. Seen here are some 33,000 clones, around nine tenths observed once, and the top ten hold less than 0.2%. This clone was seen more than once but under ten times. Antigen specificity is unknown. The sequencing sample was made of blood. The chain has TRBV4-1 and TRBJ1-1; D may be TRBD1 (5 bases). The sequence came from a boy aged 2 to 9 with cystic fibrosis. CDR3 in amino acids: CASSPRDSPNTEAFF. Here the CDR3 DNA reads TGCGCCAGCAGCCCCCGGGACTCACCGAACACTGAAGCTTTCTTT.